The following is a T cell receptor (beta chain) sequence with its context. This clonotype was observed at least ten times. It lacks a known antigen. The sample holds no much larger clone one base away, and base qualities are not on file. The data were taken from a study of CD8+CD57+ T cells in acquired aplastic anemia (dated by TCRdb to 2016 to 2018). Some background on the complete study: On average, sorted CD4+ and CD8+ cells yielded around 3.5 ug of extracted DNA, with a range of about 0.17 to 27.4 ug. For healthy donor samples, the average read count was about 10.8 million for CD4+ cells and approximately 12 million for CD8+ cells. Findings and caveats that apply to the study as a whole: Around 27 CD8+ CDR3 sequences were found in both patients and controls but appeared to be highly expressed in patients and within the immunodominant clones of the patients. CD8+ Simpson's diversity did not differ significantly between patients and healthy controls (P=0.060).

Genomic DNA served as template for TCR beta VDJ combination and CDR3 sequence profiling. TCR repertoire sequencing was run on an Illumina HiSeq 2000. The paper's data handling went like this. Repertoires were assessed using TRBV/TRBJ rearrangement plots, CDR3 size and DJ length profiles, and Simpson's diversity index. The most abundant DNA sequence in the deep sequencing data was taken as the immunodominant clone. CDR3 amino acid sequences were checked for sharing between subjects and were compared against published repertoires and the VDJdb database. Starting from the raw public reads, TCRdb applied fastp trimming at Q25, assembled clones with MiXCR and retained in-frame beta chains. Identical CDR3 proteins give one entry, which carries the most common genes and DNA. TCRdb, not the authors, supplied the V and J calls. A total of some 190,000 distinct CDR3 sequences appear in this sample, about 47% of them only once. The top ten clones comprise about 2.9% of the sample.

In this study, sorted CD4+ and CD8+ T cells from the blood of healthy subjects and of severe aplastic anemia patients had their TCR repertoires deep-sequenced. Ficoll-Paque density gradient centrifugation was used to isolate peripheral blood mononuclear cells. Before DNA was extracted, CD4+ and CD8+ T cells were sorted using either FACS or magnetic beads. CDR1 SEHNR and CDR2 FQNEAQ are derived from the germline V gene (reference sequence). CDR3 length: 14 amino acids, cysteine to phenylalanine. The sequence is cut down to CDR3 DNA, 42 bases in frame from base 1. Clipping removes 2 bases from V and 3 bases from J, with 4 as the unmatched junction base count.

The chain is assembled from TRBV7-9 and TRBJ2-7, with 7 central nucleotides matching TRBD1. This TCR was recovered from a human donor in good health. Sequencing used sorted CD4+, CD8+, or CD8+CD57+ T cells (not recorded which) from PBMCs. The DNA sequence follows: TGTGCCAGCAGCTTATTAGGGGGCGGCTACGAGCAGTACTTC. It specifies CASSLLGGGYEQYF.